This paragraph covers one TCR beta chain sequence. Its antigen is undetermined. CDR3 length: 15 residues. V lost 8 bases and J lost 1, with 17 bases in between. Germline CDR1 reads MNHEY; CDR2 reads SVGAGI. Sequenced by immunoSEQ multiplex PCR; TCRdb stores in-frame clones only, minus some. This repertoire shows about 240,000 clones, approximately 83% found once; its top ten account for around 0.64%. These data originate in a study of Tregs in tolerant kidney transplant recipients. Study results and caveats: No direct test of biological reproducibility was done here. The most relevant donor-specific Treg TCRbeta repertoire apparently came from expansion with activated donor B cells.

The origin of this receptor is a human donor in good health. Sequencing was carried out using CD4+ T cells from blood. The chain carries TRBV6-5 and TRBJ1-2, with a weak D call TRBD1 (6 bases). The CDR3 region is CASSALNRVNYGYTF. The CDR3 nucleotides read TGTGCCAGCTCCGCGCTTAACAGGGTTAACTATGGCTACACCTTC.